This entry lists 7 T cell receptor beta chains sequenced from one sample in a study of T cells in localized non-small cell lung cancer. Only in-frame clones appear in the TCRdb table, and some are missing; sequencing was by immunoSEQ multiplex PCR. The data hold about 53,000 clones, with 80% to 85% observed a single time. This specimen consisted of peripheral blood mononuclear cells, obtained before any cancer treatment. Every receptor here comes from a man between 35 and 75 years old with stage III lung adenocarcinoma.

A few counts support this clone. The CDR3 loop is CASRTVMNTEAFF. CDR3 sequence (DNA): TGTGCCAGTAGAACTGTTATGAACACTGAAGCTTTCTTT. The J gene is TRBJ1-1, the V gene TRBV7-2; the D is unclear. CDR3 length equals 13 residues. CDR1 and CDR2 from the germline V gene are SGHTA and FQGNSA. The ends were cut back, 9 bases at V and 0 bases at J, with 11 bases in the middle.

This chain joins TRBV7-3 and TRBJ2-1; 7 nucleotides line up with TRBD2. CDR1 is SGHTA and CDR2 is FQGTGA in the germline V gene. Trimming at V came to 0 bases and at J to 8 bases, leaving 7 bases not matched to a gene. This CDR3 comprises 15 residues. The CDR3, as DNA: TGTGCCAGCAGCTTAACTGGCGGGAGTGTCGATGAGCAGTTCTTC. Translating it yields CASSLTGGSVDEQFF.

The genes are TRBV9 and TRBJ2-3, with 9 nucleotides matching TRBD2. V trimming: 3 bases; J trimming: 2 bases; junction bases outside the gene matches: 7. This CDR3 region has 16 residues. Per germline, CDR1 SGDLS and CDR2 YYNGEE. CDR3 sequence reads: CASSEGLAHSTDTQYF. The CDR3 bases are TGTGCCAGCAGCGAGGGACTAGCTCACTCCACAGATACGCAGTATTTT.

This clone has more than one count but fewer than ten. Written as DNA, the CDR3 is TGTGCCAGCAGTGAAAACCCTGGGGAGCATCAGCCCCAGCATTTT. Translated: CASSENPGEHQPQHF. The chain is built from TRBV6-1 and TRBJ1-5, with D hard to call. Per the germline V gene, CDR1 is MNHNS and CDR2 is SASEGT. The germline V and J ends were trimmed by 2 bases and 5 bases, with 13 bases remaining between them. CDR3 length: 15 residues.

V gene TRBV29-1 combines with J gene TRBJ2-7, with 7 bases identical to TRBD1. The CDR3 totals 16 residues. Germline CDR1 is SQVTM and CDR2 is ANQGSEA. With V trimmed by 2 bases and J by 6 bases, 16 bases remained unmatched. This CDR3 reads CSVELAGQDSLGEQYF. Here the CDR3 DNA reads TGCAGCGTTGAACTGGCAGGACAGGACAGCTTAGGCGAGCAGTACTTC.

The rearrangement joins TRBV11-3 to TRBJ2-6; D tentatively reads TRBD1 or TRBD2 (5 bases each). The CDR3 length is 20 residues. CDR1 SGHNT and CDR2 YENEEA come from the germline V gene. The V end lost 5 bases, the J end lost 2 bases, and 25 bases lay between the germline ends. The chain's CDR3 is CASSPVEAGTWNPGANVLTF. In DNA, the CDR3 is TGTGCCAGCAGCCCCGTGGAAGCCGGGACCTGGAACCCTGGGGCCAACGTCCTGACTTTC. The full variable domain, with the rest looked up from reference TRBV11-3 and TRBJ2-6, is EAGVVQSPRYKIIEKKQPVAFWCNPISGHNTLYWYLQNLGQGPELLIRYENEEAVDDSQLPKDRFSAERLKGVDSTLKIQPAELGDSAVYLCASSPVEAGTWNPGANVLTFGAGSRLTVL.

The chain links TRBV30 to TRBJ1-1; 9 positions match TRBD1. The V and J ends lost 3 bases and 3 bases, in that order; junction bases with no gene match: 5. The CDR3 runs 14 residues. Germline V lookup: CDR1 GTSNPN, CDR2 SVGIG (reference sequence). In DNA form, the CDR3 reads TGTGCCTGGAGCTACCGACAGGGGGACACTGAAGCTTTCTTT. Encoded protein: CAWSYRQGDTEAFF.